Following are 32 T cell receptor beta chains from one sample sequenced in a study of T cell clonality in common variable immunodeficiency. Here immunoSEQ multiplex PCR was the method, and the copy in TCRdb shows in-frame clones only, minus some. Listed for the sample are about 52,000 clones, none seen a single time. The sample consisted of peripheral blood mononuclear cells. Receptors originate from a person aged 18 to 69 in good health.

This clone was seen ten or more times. A read error may produce the germline difference seen at one junction end. The CDR3 end lies 3 residues beyond the end of the read and is filled in from the germline J gene. The chain links TRBV7-7 to TRBJ1-5, with D perhaps matching TRBD1 (5 bases). The CDR3 totals 13 residues. Germline lookup yields CDR1 SSHAT and CDR2 FNYEAQ (reference sequence). The part of the CDR3 DNA that was read is TGTGCTAGCAGCTTCAAAGGGGTTCAGCCC. Translating it yields CASSFKGVQP. The whole CDR3 is CASSFKGVQPQHF.

This clone was observed a few times. The read terminates 3 residues before the CDR3 end, so the remaining end is supplied by the germline J gene. V and J are TRBV20-1 and TRBJ2-1, with 8 bases fitting TRBD2. The CDR3 contains 14 residues. V trimming: 4 bases; J trimming: 8 bases; junction bases outside the gene matches: 10. Germline V gives CDR1 DFQATT, CDR2 SNEGSKA (reference sequence). This chain's CDR3 is CSATRTSFAYEQFF. CDR3 DNA, as far as it was read: TGCAGTGCTACCCGGACTAGCTTCGCCTATGAG.

This clone was seen repeatedly, ten times or more. CDR3 DNA (partial): TGTGCCAGCACCCCCGGGACAGAGCCTAATCCC. Protein sequence: CASTPGTEPNP. The CDR3 in its entirety is CASTPGTEPNPLHF. J is TRBJ1-6 and V is TRBV7-2, with 7 bases identical to TRBD1. The read halts 3 residues ahead of the CDR3 end, with the missing end drawn from the germline J gene. The CDR3 totals 14 residues. Germline V gene sequence: CDR1 SGHTA, CDR2 FQGNSA.

This clone was detected ten times or more. The observed sequence ends 3 residues before the CDR3 terminus, with the missing tail filled in from the germline J gene. This sequence joins TRBV15 and TRBJ2-4, with D tentatively TRBD1 or TRBD2 (7 bases each). This CDR3 has 14 residues. The germline V gene has CDR1 LNHNV and CDR2 YYDKDF (reference sequence). V gave up 1 base and J gave up 8 bases, with 12 bases separating them. Incomplete CDR3 DNA: TGTGCCACCAGCAGAGTACAGGGGAGGGACATT. It codes for CATSRVQGRDI. The full CDR3 protein is CATSRVQGRDIQYF. The entire variable domain, with the rest obtained from reference TRBV15 and TRBJ2-4, is as follows: DAMVIQNPRYQVTQFGKPVTLSCSQTLNHNVMYWYQQKSSQAPKLLFHYYDKDFNNEADTPDNFQSRRPNTSFCFLDIRSPGLGDTAMYLCATSRVQGRDIQYFGAGTRLSVL.

To note about this clone: The CDR3 end lies 3 residues beyond the end of the read and is filled in from the germline J gene. This rearrangement joins TRBV19 to TRBJ2-3; a possible D gene is TRBD1 (6 bases). This CDR3 spans 13 amino acids. Germline CDR1 reads LNHDA; CDR2 reads SQIVND (reference sequence). The part of the CDR3 DNA that was read is TGTGCCACCTCAATGGGGGCAGGGCGGCCG. The encoded protein is CATSMGAGRP. The CDR3 as a whole reads CATSMGAGRPQYF.

This clone was seen more than once but under ten times. This sequence may be a read error, since a much larger clone differs from it by one base. The read halts 3 residues ahead of the CDR3 end, with the missing end drawn from the germline J gene. The genes are TRBV7-3 and TRBJ2-3; a weak D match, TRBD2 (6 bases). Germline-derived CDR1 and CDR2 are SGHTA and FQGTGA. CDR3 length equals 17 residues. The CDR3 sequence: CASGLGSAGSSTDTQYF. CDR3 DNA (partial): TGTGCCAGCGGCTTAGGGTCCGCGGGGTCTAGCACAGATACG.

Many counts were recorded for this clone. The sequence runs out 3 residues before the end of the CDR3; the remainder is reconstructed from the germline J gene. The V and J genes are TRBV4-2 and TRBJ2-1; TRBD2 agrees at 14 bases. Germline-derived CDR1 and CDR2 are LGHNA and YNFKEQ. Germline trimming cut 3 bases from V and 8 bases from J; bases unmatched to any gene: 9. CDR3 length: 17 residues. CDR3 amino acids: CASSQPGLAGEAHEQFF. The sequenced part of the CDR3 DNA is TGTGCCAGCAGCCAGCCGGGACTAGCGGGAGAGGCTCATGAG.

Ten or more counts support this clone. An end of the junction does not agree with germline; a read error may underlie this. Read sequence stops 3 residues before the CDR3 end, and the germline J gene provides the missing end. The chain recombines TRBV4-2 with TRBJ2-3; D call uncertain. CDR1 and CDR2 from the germline V gene are LGHNA and YNFKEQ. This CDR3 is built from 13 residues. The CDR3 region is CASSQDYADTQYF. CDR3 bases read: TGCGCCAGCAGCCAAGATTATGCAGATACG.

A note on this clone: The read comes to an end 3 residues before the CDR3 does, leaving the germline J gene to fill in the end. The J gene is TRBJ2-2, the V gene TRBV7-8; D possibly corresponds to TRBD2 (7 bases). Germline V CDR1 and CDR2: SGHVS, FQNEAQ. The CDR3 is 17 amino acids. The covered CDR3 bases are TGTGCCAGCAGCCCCACGGATGGCGGGGGCGGGAGTGAAAAG. Protein: CASSPTDGGGGSEK. The whole CDR3 sequence is CASSPTDGGGGSEKLFF.

This clone has a count of ten or more. CDR3 bases read: TGCGCCAGCAGCTCCACACTAGCGGGAGTAGATACG. This gives the protein CASSSTLAGVDT. The CDR3 as a whole reads CASSSTLAGVDTQYF. The chain carries TRBV5-1 and TRBJ2-3, with 11 bases fitting TRBD2. The read terminates 3 residues ahead of where the CDR3 ends, so the germline J gene completes it. Germline V gene lookup returns CDR1 SGHRS and CDR2 YFSETQ. CDR3 length: 15 amino acids. Germline trimming cut 3 bases from V and 5 bases from J; bases unmatched to any gene: 5.

This clone was counted at least ten times. The CDR3 bases that were read are TGTGCCAGTACAACACGACAGGGCAATAGGAACACC. It specifies CASTTRQGNRNT. The whole CDR3 sequence is CASTTRQGNRNTIYF. This chain uses TRBV19 with TRBJ1-3, with TRBD1 identical over 7 bases. The sequence runs out 3 residues before the end of the CDR3; the remainder is reconstructed from the germline J gene. CDR3 size: 15 residues. CDR1 is LNHDA, CDR2 SQIVND, per germline (reference sequence). Unmatched junction bases numbered 13, after V lost 7 bases and J lost 7 bases.

This clone occurred many times. This chain's CDR3 is CASSSLAGGAGELFF. The sequenced CDR3 bases are TGCGCCAGCAGCTCCCTAGCGGGGGGTGCCGGGGAG. The gene calls are TRBV5-1 and TRBJ2-2; 11 positions agree with TRBD2. The read finishes 3 residues shy of the CDR3 end, and the germline J gene is used to complete it. The CDR3 length is 15 residues. J was trimmed by 6 bases and V by 3 bases; bases with no gene match: 4. CDR1 is SGHRS and CDR2 is YFSETQ in the germline V gene.

In this sample, this clone turned up many times. The read is 3 residues too short to cover the CDR3 end, so that end is filled in from the germline J gene. The chain links TRBV4-1 to TRBJ2-7; D gene uncertain. Trimming stripped 5 bases from V and 3 bases from J, with 11 bases between. Germline-derived CDR1 and CDR2 are MGHRA and YSYEKL. The CDR3 runs 13 residues. The CDR3 sequence is CASSGQAFYEQYF. The sequenced CDR3 bases are TGCGCCAGCAGCGGCCAGGCCTTCTACGAG.

This clone came up many times. The read falls 3 residues short of the CDR3 end, and the missing part is taken from the germline J gene. V is TRBV20-1 and J is TRBJ1-2; TRBD1 matches at 9 bases. The V gene end was trimmed by 1 base and the J gene end by 4 bases; junction bases not matched to a gene: 7. This CDR3 region has 15 residues. Looked up from germline, CDR1 is DFQATT and CDR2 is SNEGSKA (reference sequence). CDR3 loop: CSARGTGDIAYGYTF. CDR3 DNA, as far as it was read: TGCAGTGCTAGAGGGACAGGGGATATCGCCTATGGC.

This clone was seen more than once but under ten times. One end of the junction does not line up with germline, which may come from a read error. CDR3 amino acids: CANSIGEGPNTEAFF. The CDR3 bases that were read are TGTGCCAATAGTATCGGGGAGGGCCCGAACACTGAA. The rearrangement uses TRBV19 and TRBJ1-1; D remains unclear. The read falls 3 residues short of the CDR3 end, and the missing part is taken from the germline J gene. CDR3 length: 15 residues. From germline, CDR1 is LNHDA and CDR2 SQIVND (reference sequence). Variable domain in full (rest from reference TRBV19 and TRBJ1-1): DGGITQSPKYLFRKEGQNVTLSCEQNLNHDAMYWYRQDPGQGLRLIYYSQIVNDFQKGDIAEGYSVSREKKESFPLTVTSAQKNPTAFYLCANSIGEGPNTEAFFGQGTRLTVV.

In this sample, this clone turned up many times. The read stops 3 residues short of the end of the CDR3; the missing end is completed from the germline J gene. V is TRBV2 and J is TRBJ1-2; no clear D. CDR1 SNHLY and CDR2 FYNNEI come from the germline V gene. V was shortened by 7 bases and J by 2 bases, with 11 bases between the two germline ends. CDR3 length equals 13 residues. Partial CDR3 DNA: TGTGCCAGCACACGAACGGGGAACTATGGC. It translates to CASTRTGNYG. In full, the CDR3 is CASTRTGNYGYTF.

This clone appeared many times. The CDR3 extends 3 residues past the end of the read, so its final part is completed from the germline J gene. The genes are TRBV7-9 and TRBJ1-2; 7 positions agree with TRBD1. With 6 bases clipped from V and 6 bases from J, the junction kept 4 bases outside the gene matches. CDR1 and CDR2 from the germline V gene are SEHNR and FQNEAQ (reference sequence). The CDR3 runs 12 residues. The CDR3: CASRPGTDGYTF. The covered CDR3 bases are TGTGCCAGCAGACCCGGGACAGATGGC. The whole variable domain, filled in from reference TRBV7-9 and TRBJ1-2, reads DTGVSQNPRHKITKRGQNVTFRCDPISEHNRLYWYRQTLGQGPEFLTYFQNEAQLEKSRLLSDRFSAERPKGSFSTLEIQRTEQGDSAMYLCASRPGTDGYTFGSGTRLTVV.

This clone was seen many times. The read ends 3 residues early relative to the CDR3; the germline J gene fills the gap. V is TRBV9 and J is TRBJ2-5; 15 bases are shared with TRBD2. V dropped 0 bases and J dropped 7; count of bases not matched to a gene: 13. This CDR3 has 19 amino acids. The V gene's germline CDR1 is SGDLS and CDR2 YYNGEE. CDR3 region: CASSVEAGTSGGTRWTQYF. The CDR3 bases that were read are TGTGCCAGCAGCGTAGAAGCCGGGACTAGCGGGGGGACACGGTGGACC.

This clone was seen repeatedly, ten times or more. The CDR3 end lies 3 residues beyond the end of the read and is filled in from the germline J gene. The chain carries TRBV30 and TRBJ2-7; the match to TRBD2 covers 8 bases. V gave up 3 bases and J gave up 4 bases; unmatched junction bases: 8. The germline gives CDR1 GTSNPN, CDR2 SVGIG (reference sequence). The CDR3 length is 14 residues. The CDR3 sequence: CAWSGGGSRYEQYF. CDR3 DNA, as far as it was read: TGTGCCTGGAGCGGGGGGGGGAGTAGGTACGAG.

This clone was picked up many times. The read comes to an end 3 residues before the CDR3 does, leaving the germline J gene to fill in the end. This chain uses TRBV30 with TRBJ1-4; D might be TRBD1 (5 bases). Germline V CDR1 and CDR2: GTSNPN, SVGIG (reference sequence). V lost 2 bases to trimming and J lost 0 bases, with 13 bases between them. This CDR3 spans 16 amino acids. This CDR3 reads CAWSLGDWTTNEKLFF. The CDR3 bases that were read are TGTGCCTGGAGTCTTGGGGACTGGACAACTAATGAAAAA.

This clone turned up a few times. The read terminates 3 residues ahead of where the CDR3 ends, so the germline J gene completes it. The chain carries TRBV7-8 and TRBJ2-7; D gene unclear. Germline loops: CDR1 SGHVS, CDR2 FQNEAQ. This CDR3 has 13 residues. V was pared by 5 bases and J by 6 bases, with 14 bases between. The CDR3: CASSTLIGSEQYF. The covered CDR3 bases are TGTGCCAGCAGCACTTTAATCGGGTCCGAG.

Many counts were recorded for this clone. The read gets to within 3 residues of the CDR3 end, and the germline J gene fills in the rest. This chain connects TRBV7-8 to TRBJ2-5; TRBD1 is a possible D gene (5 bases). Trimming removed 5 bases at V and 3 bases at J, with 16 bases between. This CDR3 has 15 amino acids. The V gene's germline CDR1 is SGHVS and CDR2 FQNEAQ. Incomplete CDR3 DNA: TGTGCCAGCAGCCTGGGGTGGGGCGCTAAAGAGACC. This codes for CASSLGWGAKET. The whole CDR3 protein is CASSLGWGAKETQYF.

This clone was picked up a small number of times. The sequence runs out 3 residues before the end of the CDR3; the remainder is reconstructed from the germline J gene. The V call is TRBV7-8, the J call TRBJ1-6; 8 bases map to TRBD1. V dropped 5 bases and J dropped 6; count of bases not matched to a gene: 6. The CDR3 totals 15 residues. The germline gives CDR1 SGHVS, CDR2 FQNEAQ. The sequenced CDR3 bases are TGTGCCAGCAGCCCCGGACAGGGCGTTAATTCACCC. Protein product: CASSPGQGVNSP. Given in full, the CDR3 is CASSPGQGVNSPLHF.

This clone was detected ten times or more. The read stops 3 residues short of the end of the CDR3; the missing end is completed from the germline J gene. The chain employs TRBV5-1 and TRBJ2-3; no definite D call. The CDR3 runs 12 residues. The V and J ends lost 4 bases and 3 bases respectively, with 6 bases between them. The germline CDR1 and CDR2 sequences are SGHRS and YFSETQ. CDR3: CASSGKTDTQYF. The CDR3 DNA, read in part, is TGCGCCAGCAGCGGCAAGACAGATACG.

This clone was picked up a small number of times. The read halts 3 residues ahead of the CDR3 end, with the missing end drawn from the germline J gene. The same CDR3 arises from other DNA sequences in this sample as well. The chain uses TRBV5-5 and TRBJ1-5; D gene ambiguous. The CDR3 is 13 amino acids. The V gene lost 0 bases and the J gene lost 4 bases, with 5 bases spanning the gap. The germline CDR1 and CDR2 sequences are SGHKS and YYEKEE (reference sequence). The CDR3 bases that were read are TGTGCCAGCAGCTTGGGCACTAATCAGCCC. It is translated as CASSLGTNQP. The entire CDR3 reads CASSLGTNQPQHF.

This clone was detected only a few times. The read terminates 3 residues ahead of where the CDR3 ends, so the germline J gene completes it. This chain links TRBV7-9 with TRBJ2-2, with D possibly matching TRBD1 (6 bases). The CDR3 loop spans 13 amino acids. The germline CDR1 and CDR2 sequences are SEHNR and FQNEAQ (reference sequence). CDR3 region: CASNTGKDSPLFF. The DNA read from the CDR3 is TGTGCCAGCAACACAGGGAAGGATTCGCCG.

Ten or more counts support this clone. Sequence at one end of the junction differs from germline and may be a read error. The CDR3 is cut off 3 residues early in the read; its end comes from the germline J gene. This sequence joins TRBV4-2 and TRBJ2-7; 9 nucleotides line up with TRBD2. Germline-derived CDR1 and CDR2 are LGHNA and YNFKEQ. The CDR3 spans 15 residues. The sequenced CDR3 bases are TGCGCCAGCAGCCAGGTAGCGGGGGCCATCTACGAG. This encodes CASSQVAGAIYE. The CDR3, in full, reads CASSQVAGAIYEQYF.

This clone came up a few times. The CDR3 end lies 3 residues beyond the end of the read and is filled in from the germline J gene. V usage is TRBV5-1 and J usage is TRBJ2-2; no clear D. This CDR3 spans 13 amino acids. Germline V CDR1 and CDR2: SGHRS, YFSETQ. The CDR3 bases that were read are TGCGCCAGCAGCTTGTCATCTAATGAAAAG. Amino acid sequence: CASSLSSNEK. The entire CDR3 reads CASSLSSNEKLFF.

This clone appeared many times. The CDR3 extends 3 residues past the end of the read, so its final part is completed from the germline J gene. This sequence joins TRBV6-4 and TRBJ2-1; 7 bases are a match to TRBD2. The CDR3 length is 13 residues. Trimming cost V 4 bases and J 6 bases; bases outside gene matches: 3. CDR1 and CDR2 from the germline V gene are MRHNA and SNTAGT. CDR3 DNA, as far as it was read: TGTGCCAGCAGTGTTGGGACTACCAATGAG. Translated, it gives CASSVGTTNE. The whole CDR3 protein reads CASSVGTTNEQFF.

This clone was detected many times. The read is 3 residues too short to cover the CDR3 end, so that end is filled in from the germline J gene. This chain connects TRBV7-2 to TRBJ2-5, with 7 nucleotides matching TRBD1. Germline CDR1 reads SGHTA; CDR2 reads FQGNSA. V dropped 3 bases and J dropped 3; count of bases not matched to a gene: 4. The CDR3 covers 14 residues. The DNA read from the CDR3 is TGTGCCAGCAGCTTGGGACAGCCTGAAGAGACC. Encoded protein: CASSLGQPEET. The CDR3 reads in full as CASSLGQPEETQYF. The full variable domain, with the rest looked up from reference TRBV7-2 and TRBJ2-5, is GAGVSQSPSNKVTEKGKDVELRCDPISGHTALYWYRQSLGQGLEFLIYFQGNSAPDKSGLPSDRFSAERTGGSVSTLTIQRTQQEDSAVYLCASSLGQPEETQYFGPGTRLLVL.

This clone was seen repeatedly, ten times or more. With the read ending 3 residues before the CDR3 end, the germline J gene is used to fill in that end. V gene TRBV5-4 combines with J gene TRBJ1-1; TRBD1 aligns across 10 bases. There are 16 residues in the CDR3. CDR1 SGHNT and CDR2 YYREEE come from the germline V gene (reference sequence). Trimming removed 4 bases from V and 3 bases from J; junction bases left unmatched: 9. CDR3 residues: CASSGGLTGGHTEAFF. Incomplete CDR3 DNA: TGTGCCAGCAGCGGGGGATTGACAGGGGGCCACACTGAA.

This clone was counted a few times. The read falls 3 residues short of the CDR3 end, and the missing part is taken from the germline J gene. The chain couples TRBV11-3 to TRBJ1-4; D is uncertain. There are 15 residues in the CDR3. V gave up 1 base and J gave up 10 bases, with 16 bases separating them. Per the germline V gene, CDR1 is SGHNT and CDR2 is YENEEA. The CDR3 sequence: CASSLVGRSEGKLFF. The sequenced part of the CDR3 DNA is TGTGCCAGCAGCTTAGTAGGAAGATCCGAGGGAAAA.